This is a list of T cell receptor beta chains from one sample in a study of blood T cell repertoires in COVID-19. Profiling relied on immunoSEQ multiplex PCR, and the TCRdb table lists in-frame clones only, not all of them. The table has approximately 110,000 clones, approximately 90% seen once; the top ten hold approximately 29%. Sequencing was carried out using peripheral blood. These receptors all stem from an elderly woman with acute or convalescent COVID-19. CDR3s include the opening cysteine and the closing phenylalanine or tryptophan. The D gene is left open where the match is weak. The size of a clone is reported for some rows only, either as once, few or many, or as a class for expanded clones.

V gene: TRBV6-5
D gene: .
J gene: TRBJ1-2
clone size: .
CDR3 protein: CASSSPGSNYGYTF
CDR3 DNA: TGTGCCAGCAGTTCCCCAGGATCTAACTATGGCTACACCTTC

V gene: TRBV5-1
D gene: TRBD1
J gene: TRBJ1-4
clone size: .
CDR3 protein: CASSLGQQGALPEKLFF
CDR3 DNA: TGCGCCAGCAGCTTGGGACAACAGGGGGCGCTGCCCGAAAAACTGTTTTTT

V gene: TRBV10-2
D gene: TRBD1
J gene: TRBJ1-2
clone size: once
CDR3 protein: CASSDPLTGSYGYTF
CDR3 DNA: TGCGCCAGCAGTGACCCCCTGACAGGGAGCTATGGCTACACCTTC

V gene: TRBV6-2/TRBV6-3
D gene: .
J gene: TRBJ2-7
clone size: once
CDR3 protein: CASSYPQGFALYF
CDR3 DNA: TGTGCCAGCAGTTACCCCCAGGGTTTTGCGCTGTACTTC

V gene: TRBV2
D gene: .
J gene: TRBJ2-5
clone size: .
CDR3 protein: CASSDSDPAGTQYF
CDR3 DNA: TGTGCCAGCAGTGATAGCGACCCCGCTGGGACCCAGTACTTC

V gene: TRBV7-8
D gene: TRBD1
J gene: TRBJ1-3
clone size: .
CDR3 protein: CASSSRDRAGNTIYF
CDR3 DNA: TGTGCCAGCAGCTCCCGGGACAGGGCTGGAAACACCATATATTTT

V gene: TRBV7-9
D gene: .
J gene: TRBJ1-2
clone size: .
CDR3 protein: CASSLAAIGGGYGYTF
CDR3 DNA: TGTGCCAGCAGCTTAGCGGCTATCGGCGGGGGCTATGGCTACACCTTC

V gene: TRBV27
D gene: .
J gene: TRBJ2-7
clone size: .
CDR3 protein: CASSFRTDYEQYF
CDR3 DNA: TGTGCCAGCAGTTTTAGGACAGACTACGAGCAGTACTTC

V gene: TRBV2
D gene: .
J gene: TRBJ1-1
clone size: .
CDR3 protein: CASGNQGTNTEAFF
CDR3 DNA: TGTGCCAGCGGAAACCAGGGGACGAACACTGAAGCTTTCTTT

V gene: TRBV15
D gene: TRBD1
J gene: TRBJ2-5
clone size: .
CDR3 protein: CATGQVQETQYF
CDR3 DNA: TGTGCCACAGGACAGGTACAAGAGACCCAGTACTTC

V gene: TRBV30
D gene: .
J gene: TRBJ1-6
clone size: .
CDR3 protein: CAWSVRQGGNSPLHF
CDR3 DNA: TGTGCCTGGAGTGTACGTCAGGGAGGCAATTCACCCCTCCACTTT

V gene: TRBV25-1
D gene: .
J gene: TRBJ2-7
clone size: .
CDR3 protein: CASAGSSIRYF
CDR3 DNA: TGTGCCAGCGCCGGGTCTTCAATCCGTTACTTC

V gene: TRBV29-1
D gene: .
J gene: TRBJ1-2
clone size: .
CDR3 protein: CSVDETGAYGYTF
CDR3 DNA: TGCAGCGTTGACGAGACAGGCGCCTATGGCTACACCTTC

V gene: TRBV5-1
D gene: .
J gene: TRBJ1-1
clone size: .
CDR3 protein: CASSLISGEQTKAFF
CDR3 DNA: TGCGCCAGCAGCTTGATTTCGGGGGAACAGACAAAAGCTTTCTTT

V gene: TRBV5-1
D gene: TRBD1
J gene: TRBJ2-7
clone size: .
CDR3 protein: CASSLGTGFHEQYF
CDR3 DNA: TGCGCCAGCAGCTTGGGGACAGGGTTCCACGAGCAGTACTTC

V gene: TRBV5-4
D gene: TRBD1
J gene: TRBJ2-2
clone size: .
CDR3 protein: CASSADRSSVFGGELFF
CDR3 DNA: TGTGCCAGCAGCGCGGACAGGAGTAGTGTTTTTGGCGGGGAGCTGTTTTTT

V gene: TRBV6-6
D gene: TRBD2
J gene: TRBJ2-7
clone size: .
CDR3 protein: CASGMVAGGYEQYF
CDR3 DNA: TGTGCCAGCGGGATGGTAGCGGGGGGCTACGAGCAGTACTTC

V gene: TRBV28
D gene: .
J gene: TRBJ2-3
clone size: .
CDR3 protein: CASISGNTDTQYF
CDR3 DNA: TGTGCCAGCATATCCGGGAACACAGATACGCAGTATTTT

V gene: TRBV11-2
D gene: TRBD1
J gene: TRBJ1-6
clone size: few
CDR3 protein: CASSRPGQYNSPLHF
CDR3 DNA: TGTGCCAGCAGCCGACCGGGACAGTATAATTCACCCCTCCACTTT

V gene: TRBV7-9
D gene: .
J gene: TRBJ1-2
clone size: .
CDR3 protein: CASSPGQYGYTF
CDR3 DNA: TGTGCCAGCAGCCCCGGACAGTATGGCTACACCTTC

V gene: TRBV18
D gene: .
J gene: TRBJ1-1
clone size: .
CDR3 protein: CASSTTGYTEAFF
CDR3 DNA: TGTGCCAGCTCAACCACAGGGTACACTGAAGCTTTCTTT

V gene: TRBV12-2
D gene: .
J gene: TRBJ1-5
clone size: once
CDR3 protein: CASRSPNQPQHF
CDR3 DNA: TGTGCAAGTCGCTCCCCGAATCAGCCCCAGCATTTT

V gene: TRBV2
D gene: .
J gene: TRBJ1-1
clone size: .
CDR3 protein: CASSAGLLNTEAFF
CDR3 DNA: TGTGCCAGCAGTGCGGGACTCTTGAACACTGAAGCTTTCTTT

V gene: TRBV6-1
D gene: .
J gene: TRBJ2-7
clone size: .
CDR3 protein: CASSEKPGLTYEQYF
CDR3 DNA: TGTGCCAGCAGTGAAAAACCGGGACTCACCTACGAGCAGTACTTC

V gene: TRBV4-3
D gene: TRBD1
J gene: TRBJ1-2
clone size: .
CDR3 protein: CASSLLTGNYGYTF
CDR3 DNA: TGCGCCAGCAGCCTCCTGACAGGGAACTATGGCTACACCTTC

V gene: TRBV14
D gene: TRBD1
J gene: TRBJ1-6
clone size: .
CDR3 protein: CASSRTDRVSPLHF
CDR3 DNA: TGTGCCAGCAGCCGAACCGACAGGGTGTCACCCCTCCACTTT

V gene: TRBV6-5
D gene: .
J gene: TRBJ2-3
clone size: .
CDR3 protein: CATKRGGPMTDTQYF
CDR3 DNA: TGTGCCACCAAAAGGGGGGGGCCGATGACAGATACGCAGTATTTT

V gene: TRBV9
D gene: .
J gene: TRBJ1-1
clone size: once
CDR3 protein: CASSPTGNLKNTEAFF
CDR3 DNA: TGTGCCAGCAGCCCAACAGGGAACCTTAAGAACACTGAAGCTTTCTTT

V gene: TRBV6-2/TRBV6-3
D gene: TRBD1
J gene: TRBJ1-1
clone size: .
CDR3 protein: CASSYTGGTEAFF
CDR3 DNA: TGTGCCAGCAGTTACACAGGGGGAACTGAAGCTTTCTTT

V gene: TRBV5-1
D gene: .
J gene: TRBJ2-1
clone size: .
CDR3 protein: CASSLAGDISYNEQFF
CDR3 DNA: TGCGCCAGCAGCTTGGCGGGGGATATCTCCTACAATGAGCAGTTCTTC

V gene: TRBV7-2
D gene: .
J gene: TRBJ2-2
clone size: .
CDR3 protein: CASTLLVATNTGELFF
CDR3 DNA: TGTGCCAGCACCCTCTTAGTAGCCACGAACACCGGGGAGCTGTTTTTT